Below are 18 T cell receptor beta chains sequenced from a single sample in a study of cytomegalovirus exposure and HLA in healthy donors. PCR amplification relied on 60 Vbeta primers (plus 13 Jbeta primers). Libraries were prepared by immunoSEQ multiplex PCR; TCRdb keeps only in-frame clonotypes and omits some of them. The table records about 77,000 clones, 78% of them present only once. Sequenced sample: PBMCs. The receptors derive from a man aged 40-55 years in good health and CMV-seronegative.

This rearrangement joins TRBV19 to TRBJ1-1; TRBD1 aligns across 7 bases. The CDR3 runs to 14 residues. With V trimmed by 5 bases and J by 4 bases, 7 bases remained unmatched. Germline V lookup: CDR1 LNHDA, CDR2 SQIVND (reference sequence). CDR3 nucleotides: TGTGCCAGTAGTCGTAAGGGGGCGGGCACTGAAGCTTTCTTT. Its protein product is CASSRKGAGTEAFF. The whole variable domain, filled in from reference TRBV19 and TRBJ1-1, reads DGGITQSPKYLFRKEGQNVTLSCEQNLNHDAMYWYRQDPGQGLRLIYYSQIVNDFQKGDIAEGYSVSREKKESFPLTVTSAQKNPTAFYLCASSRKGAGTEAFFGQGTRLTVV.

The chain uses TRBV27 and TRBJ2-1; 8 bases align to TRBD2. This CDR3 spans 15 amino acids. The V and J ends lost 5 bases and 3 bases, in that order; junction bases with no gene match: 6. The V gene's germline CDR1 is MNHEY and CDR2 SMNVEV (reference sequence). CDR3 coding DNA: TGTGCCAGCAGTATGCTAGCGGGCTTCTACAATGAGCAGTTCTTC. Its protein product is CASSMLAGFYNEQFF.

The chain recombines TRBV6-5 with TRBJ1-2; 8 bases are shared with TRBD1. Per germline, CDR1 MNHEY and CDR2 SVGAGI. The CDR3 runs 12 residues. V lost 5 bases and J lost 8; bases outside the gene matches: 4. CDR3 region: CASSRGQGGYTF. The DNA for the CDR3 is TGTGCCAGCAGTCGAGGACAGGGAGGCTACACCTTC.

V is TRBV15 and J is TRBJ2-3; TRBD1 matches 10 bases. The germline gives CDR1 LNHNV, CDR2 YYDKDF (reference sequence). Trimming at V came to 4 bases and at J to 2 bases, leaving 6 bases not matched to a gene. This CDR3 has 16 amino acids. The chain's CDR3 is CATSTTTGGFTDTQYF. CDR3 nucleotide sequence: TGTGCCACCAGCACCACGACAGGGGGCTTCACAGATACGCAGTATTTT. The full variable domain, rest sourced from reference TRBV15 and TRBJ2-3, is DAMVIQNPRYQVTQFGKPVTLSCSQTLNHNVMYWYQQKSSQAPKLLFHYYDKDFNNEADTPDNFQSRRPNTSFCFLDIRSPGLGDTAMYLCATSTTTGGFTDTQYFGPGTRLTVL.

The rearrangement joins TRBV5-1 to TRBJ2-3; D unclear. This CDR3 spans 14 amino acids. CDR1 SGHRS and CDR2 YFSETQ come from the germline V gene. V dropped 0 bases and J dropped 0 bases, with 5 bases sitting between them. The CDR3 is CASSLVVSTDTQYF. For the CDR3, the DNA is TGCGCCAGCAGCTTGGTCGTCAGCACAGATACGCAGTATTTT.

The rearrangement joins TRBV27 to TRBJ1-2; no clear D. V lost 3 bases, J lost 5 bases, and 7 bases lay in between. The CDR3 sequence is 12 residues long. The V gene's germline CDR1 is MNHEY and CDR2 SMNVEV (reference sequence). This CDR3 is CASSFSGYGYTF. CDR3 in DNA: TGTGCCAGCAGTTTTAGCGGGTATGGCTACACCTTC.

This clone was counted a few times. J is TRBJ2-5 and V is TRBV19; 8 bases line up with TRBD1. After removal of 8 bases from V and 5 bases from J, the junction contained 7 bases not matched to a gene. CDR3 length equals 13 residues. Germline loops: CDR1 LNHDA, CDR2 SQIVND (reference sequence). CDR3 residues: CASGQGDGETQYF. The CDR3 nucleotides read TGTGCCAGTGGACAGGGCGATGGGGAGACCCAGTACTTC. Using reference TRBV19 and TRBJ2-5 for the parts outside the CDR3, the full variable domain is DGGITQSPKYLFRKEGQNVTLSCEQNLNHDAMYWYRQDPGQGLRLIYYSQIVNDFQKGDIAEGYSVSREKKESFPLTVTSAQKNPTAFYLCASGQGDGETQYFGPGTRLLVL.

This chain connects TRBV7-3 to TRBJ2-1; tentative D call: TRBD1 (6 bases). The CDR3 covers 14 residues. Trimming shortened V by 6 bases and J by 7 bases, and 16 bases separated the two germline ends. Germline values: CDR1 SGHTA, CDR2 FQGTGA. For the CDR3, the DNA is TGTGCCAGCAGTCCATCCAATAGGGGGAATGAGCAGTTCTTC. Its translation: CASSPSNRGNEQFF.

This clone was seen just once. V gene TRBV19 combines with J gene TRBJ1-1; TRBD1 aligns across 8 bases. Unmatched junction bases numbered 7, after V lost 6 bases and J lost 4 bases. CDR1 is LNHDA, CDR2 SQIVND, per germline (reference sequence). The CDR3 totals 14 residues. In DNA, the CDR3 is TGTGCCAGTAGATGGTCGACAGGGGTCACTGAAGCTTTCTTT. Amino acid sequence: CASRWSTGVTEAFF.

As for this clone: Compared with germline, one end of the junction differs, possibly owing to a read error. The rearrangement uses TRBV10-3 and TRBJ1-2; 8 bases fit TRBD1. CDR3 length: 14 amino acids. Per germline, CDR1 ENHRY and CDR2 SYGVKD. The CDR3 sequence: CAISEVGIDRGPLF. The CDR3 nucleotides are TGTGCCATCAGTGAAGTCGGGATAGACAGGGGACCCCTCTTC.

This chain uses TRBV6-5 with TRBJ1-3; no reliable D call. CDR3 size: 13 residues. Germline V lookup: CDR1 MNHEY, CDR2 SVGAGI. V shed 9 bases and J shed 0 bases, with 9 bases lying between them. The DNA of the CDR3 is TGTGCCAGTGGTAGACTCTCTGGAAACACCATATATTTT. Amino acid sequence: CASGRLSGNTIYF.

This rearrangement joins TRBV11-2 to TRBJ2-7; D remains unclear. Germline V gives CDR1 SGHAT, CDR2 FQNNGV. Trimming left V 6 bases short and J 3 bases short, with 9 bases between. CDR3 length: 12 amino acids. The CDR3 DNA follows: TGTGCCAGCAGGGATTCTAGCTACGAGCAGTACTTC. This translates into CASRDSSYEQYF.

V is TRBV19 and J is TRBJ2-3, with 13 positions matching TRBD2. The V and J ends lost 6 bases and 2 bases, in that order; junction bases with no gene match: 5. Germline V gives CDR1 LNHDA, CDR2 SQIVND (reference sequence). The CDR3 runs 16 residues. The CDR3 sequence: CASSLLAGGFTDTQYF. CDR3 sequence (DNA): TGTGCCAGTAGCCTACTAGCGGGAGGGTTCACAGATACGCAGTATTTT.

The CDR3, as DNA: TGTGCCAGCAGCTTAATAACAGGGCGCACTGAAGCTTTCTTT. It yields the protein CASSLITGRTEAFF. The V and J genes are TRBV11-2 and TRBJ1-1; D is perhaps TRBD1 (6 bases). CDR1 is SGHAT and CDR2 is FQNNGV in the germline V gene. The CDR3 runs to 14 residues. V was trimmed by 2 bases and J by 4 bases, leaving 11 bases between them.

This rearrangement joins TRBV29-1 to TRBJ1-2; the D gene is possibly TRBD1 (5 bases). Germline CDR1 is SQVTM and CDR2 is ANQGSEA. The V gene lost 4 bases and the J gene lost 5 bases, with 11 bases spanning the gap. The CDR3 has 12 amino acids. The CDR3 spells CSVVTGPYGYTF. CDR3 nucleotides: TGCAGCGTTGTAACAGGTCCTTATGGCTACACCTTC.

This clone has just a few counts. V and J are TRBV25-1 and TRBJ1-1, with TRBD1 as a possible D gene (5 bases). The CDR3 extends over 11 amino acids. V lost 1 base and J lost 11, with 8 bases in between. CDR1 is MGHDK, CDR2 SYGVNS, per germline. This CDR3 is CASSESGGAFF. The CDR3 DNA is TGTGCCAGCAGTGAATCCGGGGGGGCTTTCTTT. The full variable domain, with the rest looked up from reference TRBV25-1 and TRBJ1-1, is EADIYQTPRYLVIGTGKKITLECSQTMGHDKMYWYQQDPGMELHLIHYSYGVNSTEKGDLSSESTVSRIRTEHFPLTLESARPSHTSQYLCASSESGGAFFGQGTRLTVV.

The chain recombines TRBV30 with TRBJ2-3; 11 bases align to TRBD2. Germline CDR1 reads GTSNPN; CDR2 reads SVGIG (reference sequence). The CDR3 totals 13 residues. V lost 3 bases and J lost 5; bases outside the gene matches: 1. CDR3 residues: CAWRLAGVDTQYF. The CDR3 coding sequence is TGTGCCTGGAGACTAGCGGGAGTAGATACGCAGTATTTT.

The rearrangement links TRBV30 to TRBJ2-1; 11 bases align to TRBD2. The germline gives CDR1 GTSNPN, CDR2 SVGIG (reference sequence). V trimming: 7 bases; J trimming: 7 bases; junction bases outside the gene matches: 9. The CDR3 consists of 14 residues. The CDR3 reads CASSTRTSGNEQFF. The CDR3 region has the DNA TGTGCCTCCTCAACACGGACTAGCGGGAATGAGCAGTTCTTC.